The sequence of this T cell receptor (beta chain) was determined in a study of OX40 agonist ivuxolimab in advanced cancers. Turning to the study itself: The patients got ivuxolimab, which is an agonistic anti-OX40 (CD134) antibody. Three patients, one with hepatocellular carcinoma and two with cutaneous melanoma, achieved partial responses. Patients were infused with ivuxolimab every 2 weeks at 0.01 to 10 mg/kg. Notes on the study in general: Blood T cells, both CD4+ and CD8+, expanded clonally by week 6 at 0.1 to 3.0 mg/kg.

Concerning this clone: Its antigen is still unknown.

V lost 1 base to trimming and J lost 6 bases, with 11 bases between them. The CDR3 covers 14 residues. CDR1 is SGHRS and CDR2 is YFSETQ in the germline V gene. This table comes from immunoSEQ multiplex PCR, and its TCRdb copy is limited to in-frame clones, with some not included. Altogether approximately 76,000 clones are present, approximately 83% being singletons, with the ten largest covering around 5.1%. The receptor was derived from an adult with an advanced solid tumor such as melanoma, head and neck, liver or kidney cancer. Sequenced material: CD4+ or CD8+ T cells sorted from blood, taken in a trial of the OX40 agonist ivuxolimab. The V gene is TRBV5-1, the J gene TRBJ2-1, with D possibly matching TRBD1 (6 bases). DNA for the CDR3: TGCGCCAGCAGCTTGAATACAGGGCCCAATGAGCAGTTCTTC. This sequence encodes CASSLNTGPNEQFF.